This T cell receptor (beta chain) was sequenced during a study of neurological immune-mediated disorders. MiXCR was run by TCRdb on the 5' RACE reads, yielding one entry per CDR3 protein. The sample comprises about 45,000 distinct CDR3 sequences, roughly 12% of which are singletons, and about an eighth rests with the top ten. As for time point: longitudinal time-point 3. The CDR3 has 16 residues. CDR1 is SGHVS and CDR2 is FNYEAQ in the germline V gene. Trimming removed 1 base from V and 6 bases from J; junction bases left unmatched: 7. Sequencing input: PBMCs. The J gene is TRBJ2-1, the V gene TRBV7-6, with 9 bases fitting TRBD1. This clonotype originated in a young man in good health. The CDR3: CASSLGGQGHGNEQFF. The CDR3 DNA follows: TGTGCCAGCAGCTTAGGGGGACAGGGTCATGGCAATGAGCAGTTCTTC. Using reference TRBV7-6 and TRBJ2-1 for the parts outside the CDR3, the full variable domain is GAGVSQSPRYKVTKRGQDVALRCDPISGHVSLYWYRQALGQGPEFLTYFNYEAQQDKSGLPNDRFSAERPEGSISTLTIQRTEQRDSAMYRCASSLGGQGHGNEQFFGPGTRLTVL.